This T cell receptor (beta chain) was profiled in a study of Ad26.COV2.S vaccination and SARS-CoV-2 variants (dated by TCRdb to about 2021). As for the study more broadly: Vaccine-arm donors came from COV1001, a multicentre, randomized, double-blind, placebo-controlled phase I-IIa trial of Ad26.COV2.S in healthy adults. Ad26.COV2.S was administered intramuscularly at a dose of 5x10^10 or 1x10^11 viral particles, either as one shot or as two shots given 56 days apart. The specificity and breadth of SARS-CoV-2-reactive T cell receptors after Ad26.COV2.S vaccination were assessed by TCRbeta repertoire sequencing. A total of 32 samples were included in the TCR-sequenced set, comprising roughly 19 Ad26.COV2.S vaccine recipients, 5 placebo recipients and 8 SARS-CoV-2 convalescent individuals. Trial participants were randomized into five groups of five, in which low-dose or high-dose Ad26.COV2.S was given once or twice, or placebo was given on both occasions. Throughout the experiments and outcome assessment, investigators stayed blinded to trial group allocation. Points the paper makes about the study in general: The authors noted that the TCR breadth and depth analyses may have underestimated total T cell responses. Comparing responses between vaccine doses or regimens was not something the study was powered to do. After vaccination, substantial breadth of spike-specific CD8+ and CD4+ T cell responses was reported. Higher spike-specific TCR breadth was observed in Ad26.COV2.S recipients than in placebo recipients (P = 0.0014). Comparable non-spike TCR breadth was observed between vaccine and placebo recipients, consistent with only spike being contained in the vaccine.

The immunoSEQ Assay was used to sequence TCRbeta CDR3 regions. After extraction, genomic DNA underwent amplification by bias-controlled multiplex PCR, followed by high-throughput sequencing. Processing in the source paper ran as follows. To quantify the absolute abundance of each unique TCRbeta CDR3 region, sequences were collapsed and filtered. T cell fraction was estimated by normalizing TCRbeta template counts to usable DNA, with usable DNA measured through amplification of reference genes found in all nucleated cells. Repertoire TCRs were annotated as SARS-CoV-2-specific when V gene, CDR3 amino acid sequence and J gene were exactly matched to a known reactive TCR set. The reference SARS-CoV-2 TCR set was obtained from MIRA and was filtered for enrichment in COVID-19-positive ImmuneCODE repertoires, whereby public or cross-reactive TCRs were removed. Using the MIRA antigens, annotated TCRs were further analysed by specific ORF or by position within an ORF. Breadth was defined as the number of annotated unique rearrangements divided by the total number of unique productive rearrangements, and depth was defined as the summed frequency of the annotated unique rearrangements. Two-sided Wilcoxon rank-sum tests were applied when comparing TCR breadth between groups. The immuneACCESS repertoire file appears here via TCRdb, limited to in-frame rearrangements. These files lack a portion of the clones; in checked studies, under half of the deficit traces to unresolved V genes, and the cause of the others is not known. V, J and clone size are those of that table, while D and trimming were read from the DNA. In this sample the table shows some 480,000 clones, around 85% of which occur a single time. The ten largest clones represent around 13% of the sample.

Comment on this clone: Its cognate antigen has yet to be identified. No much larger clonotype is one base removed from it; base qualities were not supplied.

Germline trimming: 0 bases from V, 6 bases from J; junction bases outside gene matches: 7. CDR1 and CDR2, per the germline V gene, are LGHNA and YSLEER. The CDR3 numbers 16 residues from cysteine through phenylalanine. The only DNA kept is the CDR3, 48 bases in frame from the first base. The sample's treatment or condition label, decoded: 15 to 20 received Ad26.COV2.S at low or high dose, single or two shots; about 5 received placebo; per-sample allocation not given. Repertoires of vaccine and placebo recipients were sequenced from samples collected on day 63 after the first injection. Between 29 July and 7 August 2020, Cohort 1b enrolled fewer than 30 adults aged 18-55 years at one site in Boston, USA. Ad26.COV2.S was a replication-incompetent adenovirus type 26 vector that expressed a prefusion-stabilized SARS-CoV-2 spike protein derived from the original Wuhan strain.

The sample here was peripheral blood, taken in a trial of Ad26.COV2.S vaccine versus placebo. The rearrangement joined TRBV4-3 to TRBJ2-1; TRBD2 matches 8 bases in the middle. This clonotype was sampled from a person aged 18 to 59 who received the Ad26.COV2.S COVID-19 vaccine or a placebo. The nucleotides read TGCGCCAGCAGCCAAGATTTCGGGAGGGCATTCAATGAGCAGTTCTTC. Its protein is CASSQDFGRAFNEQFF.